These T cell receptor beta chains were read from a single sample in a study of shared clonotypes between healthy human individuals. Assay used: immunoSEQ multiplex PCR; TCRdb lists only in-frame clones, some missing. Altogether 1.6 million or so clones are present, approximately 98.5% being singletons, with the ten largest covering 0.36%. The sequencing input was naive CD4+ T cells sorted from blood. The receptors originated from a man aged 30 to 45 in good health. CDR3s leave out the opening cysteine and the closing phenylalanine or tryptophan. Fields, in order: J gene, V gene, clone size, CDR3 protein. Rows give clone size only sometimes, using once, few, many, or a class for an expanded clone.

J gene: TRBJ1-1
V gene: TRBV6-5
clone size: .
CDR3 protein: ASSYPPGTEAF

J gene: TRBJ1-2
V gene: TRBV5-1
clone size: .
CDR3 protein: ASSGGTALGYT

J gene: TRBJ2-1
V gene: TRBV11-2
clone size: .
CDR3 protein: ASSLRAGASDYNEQF

J gene: TRBJ2-3
V gene: TRBV7-8
clone size: .
CDR3 protein: ASSFTGTDTQY

J gene: TRBJ2-6
V gene: TRBV25-1
clone size: .
CDR3 protein: ASSEPLGSGANVLT

J gene: TRBJ2-1
V gene: TRBV27
clone size: .
CDR3 protein: ASTVRLAGGNNEQF

J gene: TRBJ2-7
V gene: TRBV18
clone size: .
CDR3 protein: ASSQELAGGLGYGAEQY

J gene: TRBJ2-1
V gene: TRBV28
clone size: .
CDR3 protein: ASSLGPSGRLF

J gene: TRBJ2-7
V gene: TRBV18
clone size: .
CDR3 protein: ASSRPSAVNGTYEQY

J gene: TRBJ1-1
V gene: TRBV11-2
clone size: .
CDR3 protein: ASREGQTEAF

J gene: TRBJ2-3
V gene: TRBV9
clone size: once
CDR3 protein: ASSVEGWGPTDTQY

J gene: TRBJ1-5
V gene: TRBV28
clone size: .
CDR3 protein: ASSSTGQGVYSNQPQH

J gene: TRBJ2-7
V gene: TRBV19
clone size: .
CDR3 protein: ASSRRGRYEQY

J gene: TRBJ2-1
V gene: TRBV2
clone size: .
CDR3 protein: ASSPGNEQF

J gene: TRBJ2-1
V gene: TRBV18
clone size: once
CDR3 protein: ASSPGATHEQF

J gene: TRBJ2-3
V gene: TRBV4-3
clone size: .
CDR3 protein: ASSPGVADTQY

J gene: TRBJ1-2
V gene: TRBV28
clone size: .
CDR3 protein: ASRNIDRANYGYT

J gene: TRBJ1-5
V gene: TRBV5-1
clone size: .
CDR3 protein: ASSLGDTNQPQH

J gene: TRBJ2-2
V gene: TRBV6-5
clone size: .
CDR3 protein: ASLRDRNTGELF

J gene: TRBJ1-2
V gene: TRBV5-6
clone size: .
CDR3 protein: ASSSPGQGGANYGYT

J gene: TRBJ1-1
V gene: TRBV29-1
clone size: .
CDR3 protein: SVLGGLDTEAF

J gene: TRBJ2-3
V gene: TRBV10-1
clone size: .
CDR3 protein: ASSEPGQATDTQY

J gene: TRBJ2-1
V gene: TRBV7-6
clone size: .
CDR3 protein: ASSLRGRESYNEQF

J gene: TRBJ1-2
V gene: TRBV28
clone size: .
CDR3 protein: ASSSARTRAGGYT

J gene: TRBJ2-1
V gene: TRBV15
clone size: .
CDR3 protein: ATSRATSGMRGF

J gene: TRBJ1-5
V gene: TRBV30
clone size: .
CDR3 protein: AWSPGQGNQPQH

J gene: TRBJ1-2
V gene: TRBV7-9
clone size: .
CDR3 protein: ASSLAYGESNYGYT

J gene: TRBJ1-2
V gene: TRBV28
clone size: .
CDR3 protein: ASSFGAGSRGYT

J gene: TRBJ2-1
V gene: TRBV27
clone size: .
CDR3 protein: ASSPTLKAGGHNEQF

J gene: TRBJ2-1
V gene: TRBV27
clone size: .
CDR3 protein: ASKDLSYNEQF

J gene: TRBJ2-2
V gene: TRBV11-3
clone size: .
CDR3 protein: ATKDRGNTGELF

J gene: TRBJ2-1
V gene: TRBV11-2
clone size: .
CDR3 protein: ASSPDPGGVGEQF

J gene: TRBJ2-2
V gene: TRBV10-3
clone size: .
CDR3 protein: AISRTGELF

J gene: TRBJ1-5
V gene: TRBV6-6
clone size: .
CDR3 protein: ASSYAPTGIYQPQH

J gene: TRBJ2-1
V gene: TRBV18
clone size: once
CDR3 protein: ASSPLSVEQF

J gene: TRBJ1-1
V gene: TRBV5-1
clone size: .
CDR3 protein: ASSLVALVGGPTEAF

J gene: TRBJ2-7
V gene: TRBV9
clone size: .
CDR3 protein: ASSVEASGSHEQY

J gene: TRBJ2-3
V gene: TRBV18
clone size: once
CDR3 protein: ASSPLPDTQY

J gene: TRBJ1-1
V gene: TRBV6-6
clone size: .
CDR3 protein: ASSYSMGGTEAF

J gene: TRBJ2-7
V gene: TRBV28
clone size: .
CDR3 protein: ASSFADRGYEQY

J gene: TRBJ2-7
V gene: TRBV5-5
clone size: .
CDR3 protein: ASSLRWTDSYEQY